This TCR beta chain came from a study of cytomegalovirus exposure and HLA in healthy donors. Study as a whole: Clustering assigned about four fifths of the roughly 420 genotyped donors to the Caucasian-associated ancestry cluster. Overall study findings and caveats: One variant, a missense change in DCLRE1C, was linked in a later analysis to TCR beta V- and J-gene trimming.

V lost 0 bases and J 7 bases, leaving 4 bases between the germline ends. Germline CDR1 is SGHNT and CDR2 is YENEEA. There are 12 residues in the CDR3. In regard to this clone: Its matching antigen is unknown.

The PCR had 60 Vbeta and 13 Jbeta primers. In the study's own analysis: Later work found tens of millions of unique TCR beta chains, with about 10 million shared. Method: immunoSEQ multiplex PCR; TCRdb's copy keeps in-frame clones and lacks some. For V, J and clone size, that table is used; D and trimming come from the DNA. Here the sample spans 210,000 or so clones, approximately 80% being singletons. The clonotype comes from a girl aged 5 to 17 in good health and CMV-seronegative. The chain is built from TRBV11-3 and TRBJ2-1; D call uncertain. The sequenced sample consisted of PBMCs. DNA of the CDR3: TGTGCCAGCAGCTTAGACGGGAATGAGCAGTTCTTC. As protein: CASSLDGNEQFF.